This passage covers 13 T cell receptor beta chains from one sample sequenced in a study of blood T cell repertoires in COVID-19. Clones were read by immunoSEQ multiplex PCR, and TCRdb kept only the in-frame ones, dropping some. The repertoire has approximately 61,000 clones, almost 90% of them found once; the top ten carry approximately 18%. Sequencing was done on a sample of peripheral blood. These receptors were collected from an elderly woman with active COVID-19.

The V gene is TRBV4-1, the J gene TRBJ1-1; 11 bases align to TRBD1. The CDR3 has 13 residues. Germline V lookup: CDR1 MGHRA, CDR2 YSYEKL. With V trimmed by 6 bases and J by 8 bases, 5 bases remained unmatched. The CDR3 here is CASSGQGALEAFF. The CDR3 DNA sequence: TGCGCCAGCAGTGGACAGGGGGCCCTGGAAGCTTTCTTT.

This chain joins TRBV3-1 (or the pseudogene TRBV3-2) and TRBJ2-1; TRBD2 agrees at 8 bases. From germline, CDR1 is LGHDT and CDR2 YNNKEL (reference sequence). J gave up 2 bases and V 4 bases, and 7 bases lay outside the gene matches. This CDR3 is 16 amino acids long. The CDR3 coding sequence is TGTGCCAGCAGCCCTTTTAGCGGGACCGCCTACAATGAGCAGTTCTTC. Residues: CASSPFSGTAYNEQFF.

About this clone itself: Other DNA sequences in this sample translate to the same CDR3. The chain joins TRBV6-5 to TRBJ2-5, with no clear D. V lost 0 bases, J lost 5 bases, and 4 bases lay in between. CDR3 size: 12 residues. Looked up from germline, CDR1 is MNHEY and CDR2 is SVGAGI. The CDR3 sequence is CASSYSRETQYF. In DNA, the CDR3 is TGTGCCAGCAGTTACTCGAGGGAGACCCAGTACTTC.

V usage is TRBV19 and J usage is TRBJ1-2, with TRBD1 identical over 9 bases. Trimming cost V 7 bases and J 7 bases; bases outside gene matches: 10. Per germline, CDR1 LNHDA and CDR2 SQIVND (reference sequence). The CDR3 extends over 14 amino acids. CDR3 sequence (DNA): TGTGCCAGTACTGGACAGGGGTTGAGGGGTGGCTACACCTTC. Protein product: CASTGQGLRGGYTF.

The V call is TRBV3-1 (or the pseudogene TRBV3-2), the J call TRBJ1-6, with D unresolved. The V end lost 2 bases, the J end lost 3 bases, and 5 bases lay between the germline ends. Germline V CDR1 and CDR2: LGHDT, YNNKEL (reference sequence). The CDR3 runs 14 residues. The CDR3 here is CASSQTFYNSPLHF. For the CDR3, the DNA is TGTGCCAGCAGCCAAACATTCTATAATTCACCCCTCCACTTT.

The CDR3: CASSYLAGGSYEQYF. In DNA form, the CDR3 reads TGCGCCAGCAGCTACCTAGCGGGGGGCTCCTACGAGCAGTACTTC. The chain joins TRBV5-1 to TRBJ2-7; 11 bases fit TRBD2. Trimming took 3 bases from V and 0 from J; bases not matched to a gene: 2. Germline V gives CDR1 SGHRS, CDR2 YFSETQ. The CDR3 contains 15 residues.

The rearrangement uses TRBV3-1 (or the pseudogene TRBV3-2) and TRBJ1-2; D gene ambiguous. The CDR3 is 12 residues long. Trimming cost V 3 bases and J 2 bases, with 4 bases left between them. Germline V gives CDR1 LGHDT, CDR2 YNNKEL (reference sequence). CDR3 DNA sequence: TGTGCCAGCAGCCATCAAAACTATGGCTACACCTTC. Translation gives CASSHQNYGYTF.

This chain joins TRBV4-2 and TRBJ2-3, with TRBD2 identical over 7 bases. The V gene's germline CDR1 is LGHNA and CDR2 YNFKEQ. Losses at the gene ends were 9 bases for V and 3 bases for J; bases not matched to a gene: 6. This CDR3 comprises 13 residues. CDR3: CARGWGGTDTQYF. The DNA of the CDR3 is TGTGCCAGGGGATGGGGGGGGACAGATACGCAGTATTTT.

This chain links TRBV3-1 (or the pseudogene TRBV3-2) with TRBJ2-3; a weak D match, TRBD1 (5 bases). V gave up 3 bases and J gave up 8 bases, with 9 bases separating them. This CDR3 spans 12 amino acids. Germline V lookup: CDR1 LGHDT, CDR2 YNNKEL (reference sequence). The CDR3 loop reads CASSQGLATQYF. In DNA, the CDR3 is TGTGCCAGCAGCCAGGGGCTGGCTACGCAGTATTTT.

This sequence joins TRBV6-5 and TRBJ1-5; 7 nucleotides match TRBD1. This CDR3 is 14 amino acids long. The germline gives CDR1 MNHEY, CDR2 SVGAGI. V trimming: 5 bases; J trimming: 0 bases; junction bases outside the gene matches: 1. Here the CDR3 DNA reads TGTGCCAGCAGTCAGGGGGGTAGCAATCAGCCCCAGCATTTT. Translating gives CASSQGGSNQPQHF.

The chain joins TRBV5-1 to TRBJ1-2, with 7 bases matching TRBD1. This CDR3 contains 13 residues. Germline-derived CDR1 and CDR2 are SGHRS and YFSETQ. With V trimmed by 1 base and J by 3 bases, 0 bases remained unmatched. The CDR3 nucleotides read TGCGCCAGCAGCTTGACAGGGGACTATGGCTACACCTTC. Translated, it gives CASSLTGDYGYTF.

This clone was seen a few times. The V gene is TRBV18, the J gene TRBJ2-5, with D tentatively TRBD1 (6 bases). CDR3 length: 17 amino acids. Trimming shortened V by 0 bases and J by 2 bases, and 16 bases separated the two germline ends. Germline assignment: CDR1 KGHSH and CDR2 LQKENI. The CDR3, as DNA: TGTGCCAGCTCACCACCGCTTCAGGACAGATCACAAGAGACCCAGTACTTC. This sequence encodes CASSPPLQDRSQETQYF.

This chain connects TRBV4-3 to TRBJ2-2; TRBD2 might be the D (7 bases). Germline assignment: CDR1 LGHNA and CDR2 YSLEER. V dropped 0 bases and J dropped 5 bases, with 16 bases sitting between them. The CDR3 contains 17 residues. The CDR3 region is CASSQDSAGAQTGELFF. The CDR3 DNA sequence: TGCGCCAGCAGCCAAGATAGTGCGGGGGCTCAAACCGGGGAGCTGTTTTTT.